These 2 T cell receptor beta chains came from one sample sequenced in a study of patients and donors after allogeneic stem cell transplantation. TCRdb itself ran the RT-PCR reads through MiXCR, one entry per CDR3 protein. The table includes 100,000 to 120,000 distinct CDR3 sequences, around 33% detected once. The sample taken for sequencing was blood, either unsorted or a sorted T cell fraction (not recorded which). Receptors were obtained from a human donor who was either an allogeneic HSCT recipient or a stem cell or donor lymphocyte infusion donor (not recorded which). It is not recorded whose cells these are; they may come from a transplant donor.

The genes are TRBV29-1 and TRBJ2-7, with 8 bases lining up with TRBD1. Germline V gene lookup returns CDR1 SQVTM and CDR2 ANQGSEA. Germline trimming cut 4 bases from V and 3 bases from J; bases unmatched to any gene: 8. CDR3 length equals 14 residues. CDR3 bases: TGCAGCGTTGGAGACAGGGGACATCTCTACGAGCAGTACTTC. It yields the protein CSVGDRGHLYEQYF.

The chain couples TRBV29-1 to TRBJ2-2; D remains ambiguous. CDR3 length equals 13 residues. The germline V and J ends were trimmed by 1 base and 8 bases, with 11 bases remaining between them. The germline gives CDR1 SQVTM, CDR2 ANQGSEA. The CDR3 DNA is TGCAGCGTTGAAGTAAGGCAGACTGGGGAGCTGTTTTTT. This sequence encodes CSVEVRQTGELFF.